Each of the 21 T cell receptor beta chains below was sequenced from the same sample in a study of T cells after yellow fever vaccination. TCRdb analysed the 5' RACE reads with MiXCR anew, one entry per CDR3 protein. Counted here are about 300,000 distinct CDR3 sequences, approximately 10% occurring once; the ten biggest clones make up about 3%. Sequenced here: CD4+ T cells sorted from PBMCs, sampled 5 days after the yellow fever booster vaccination. All receptors derive from a man younger than 35 who received the YFV17D yellow fever vaccine.

This clonotype was recorded a few times. The rearrangement uses TRBV3-1 and TRBJ1-4; D is undetermined. The CDR3 extends over 14 amino acids. Germline CDR1 and CDR2: LGHDT and YNNKEL (reference sequence). The V end was cut by 0 bases, the J end by 5 bases, with 7 bases between. CDR3 DNA sequence: TGTGCCAGCAGCCAAGACGTCTACAATGAAAAACTGTTTTTT. Protein sequence: CASSQDVYNEKLFF.

The sample holds many counts of this clonotype. The V and J genes are TRBV12-3 or TRBV12-4 and TRBJ1-2; D is uncertain. This CDR3 comprises 16 residues. V was cut by 5 bases and J by 0 bases, with 16 bases left in between. The CDR3 DNA reads TGTGCCAGCAGTCCATTACTGGGCCCTTCTAACTATGGCTACACCTTC. This codes for CASSPLLGPSNYGYTF.

The gene calls are TRBV6-1 and TRBJ2-3; D is uncertain. The CDR3 has 13 residues. From germline, CDR1 is MNHNS and CDR2 SASEGT. Trimming shortened V by 8 bases and J by 6 bases, and 15 bases separated the two germline ends. The CDR3 sequence is CASRPYEWDTQYF. The DNA of the CDR3 is TGTGCCAGCCGCCCCTACGAGTGGGATACGCAGTATTTT.

In nucleotides, the CDR3 is TGTGCCAGCAACGACCCGGCAGGTCAAGAGACCCAGTACTTC. Residues: CASNDPAGQETQYF. The V call is TRBV5-4, the J call TRBJ2-5; D is ambiguous. The length of the CDR3 is 14 residues. V lost 6 bases and J 2 bases, leaving 14 bases between the germline ends. Germline lookup yields CDR1 SGHNT and CDR2 YYREEE (reference sequence).

V gene TRBV6-5 combines with J gene TRBJ1-1; tentatively, D is TRBD1 (5 bases). Trimming stripped 0 bases from V and 11 bases from J, with 13 bases between. Looked up from germline, CDR1 is MNHEY and CDR2 is SVGAGI. There are 13 residues in the CDR3. CDR3 residues: CASSYSSGLRAFF. The DNA for the CDR3 is TGTGCCAGCAGTTACTCCTCGGGGCTCCGTGCTTTCTTT.

The gene calls are TRBV7-2 and TRBJ2-2, with 8 nucleotides matching TRBD1. The CDR3 spans 14 residues. V was clipped by 5 bases and J by 8 bases; unmatched bases: 7. The germline V gene has CDR1 SGHTA and CDR2 FQGNSA. CDR3 protein: CASSAGQGKGELFF. The CDR3 coding sequence is TGTGCCAGCAGCGCCGGACAGGGAAAGGGGGAGCTGTTTTTT.

The chain uses TRBV5-4 and TRBJ2-5; 10 nucleotides agree with TRBD1. The trim removed 4 bases at V and 5 bases at J, leaving 8 bases unmatched. The CDR3 is 15 residues long. Germline-derived CDR1 and CDR2 are SGHNT and YYREEE (reference sequence). The CDR3 protein is CASSPRQGAWETQYF. The CDR3 nucleotides read TGTGCCAGCAGCCCTCGACAGGGGGCATGGGAGACCCAGTACTTC.

There are a few counts of this clonotype. V usage is TRBV7-3 and J usage is TRBJ1-1; D is unclear. Germline V gives CDR1 SGHTA, CDR2 FQGTGA. V lost 4 bases and J lost 1, with 10 bases in between. The CDR3 is 14 residues long. The DNA for the CDR3 is TGTGCCAGCAGCTCCGGGAACCCGAACACTGAAGCTTTCTTT. This codes for CASSSGNPNTEAFF.

The chain has TRBV3-1 and TRBJ2-5; weak D call: TRBD1 (7 bases). This CDR3 is 15 amino acids long. From germline, CDR1 is LGHDT and CDR2 YNNKEL (reference sequence). V shed 0 bases and J shed 4 bases, with 12 bases lying between them. DNA for the CDR3: TGTGCCAGCAGCCAAGACCCCAGGGGGGTAGAGACCCAGTACTTC. It codes for CASSQDPRGVETQYF.

This clonotype was seen at least ten times. J is TRBJ1-1 and V is TRBV28; tentative D call: TRBD1 (6 bases). CDR3 length equals 15 residues. Trimming left V 5 bases short and J 5 bases short, with 18 bases between. Germline-derived CDR1 and CDR2 are MDHEN and SYDVKM. The CDR3 loop reads CASSRFPGDWTEAFF. CDR3 DNA: TGTGCCAGCAGTCGGTTTCCAGGGGATTGGACTGAAGCTTTCTTT.

This clonotype was seen a handful of times. The V call is TRBV4-3, the J call TRBJ1-6; D is uncertain. V lost 1 base to trimming and J lost 7 bases, with 5 bases between them. Germline assignment: CDR1 LGHNA and CDR2 YSLEER. This CDR3 contains 13 residues. CDR3 sequence (DNA): TGCGCCAGCAGCCAAGGTGTGAATTCACCCCTCCACTTT. Amino acid sequence: CASSQGVNSPLHF.

This chain links TRBV7-9 with TRBJ2-7; D unclear. Trimming removed 0 bases from V and 3 bases from J, with 15 bases in between. This CDR3 is built from 16 residues. Germline CDR1 SEHNR, CDR2 FQNEAQ (reference sequence). The CDR3 nucleotides are TGTGCCAGCAGCTTAGCTAGTGGGCAACATCTCTACGAGCAGTACGTC. As protein: CASSLASGQHLYEQYV.

This clonotype came up many times. The chain recombines TRBV7-9 with TRBJ2-1; TRBD1 agrees at 7 bases. CDR1 and CDR2 (germline): SEHNR, FQNEAQ (reference sequence). Trimming at V came to 6 bases and at J to 3 bases, leaving 5 bases not matched to a gene. This CDR3 is 14 amino acids long. The CDR3: CASSDRAYYNEQFF. Written as DNA, the CDR3 is TGTGCCAGCAGTGACAGGGCCTACTACAATGAGCAGTTCTTC.

This clonotype appeared many times. CDR3 DNA sequence: TGTGCCAGCATCAGACCCGGGGGGGCGAGGGAGCAGTTCTTC. This codes for CASIRPGGAREQFF. This chain links TRBV7-2 with TRBJ2-1, with 8 positions matching TRBD2. Germline V gene sequence: CDR1 SGHTA, CDR2 FQGNSA. CDR3 length: 14 amino acids. The V segment lost 7 bases and the J segment 10 bases; nucleotides outside the gene matches: 12. Looking up the rest from reference TRBV7-2 and TRBJ2-1 gives the full variable domain: GAGVSQSPSNKVTEKGKDVELRCDPISGHTALYWYRQSLGQGLEFLIYFQGNSAPDKSGLPSDRFSAERTGGSVSTLTIQRTQQEDSAVYLCASIRPGGAREQFFGPGTRLTVL.

This clonotype was seen a handful of times. The chain links TRBV20-1 to TRBJ1-4; TRBD1 is a possible D gene (5 bases). The CDR3 is 14 amino acids. V was cut by 6 bases and J by 8 bases, with 19 bases left in between. Germline CDR1 is DFQATT and CDR2 is SNEGSKA (reference sequence). The CDR3 here is CSARVGGSGEKLFF. The CDR3 DNA sequence: TGCAGTGCCAGGGTCGGGGGTTCAGGAGAAAAACTGTTTTTT.

A few counts support this clonotype. The gene calls are TRBV7-2 and TRBJ2-4; D is perhaps TRBD2 (6 bases). The CDR3 sequence is 15 residues long. The germline V gene encodes CDR1 SGHTA and CDR2 FQGNSA. Trimming removed 1 base at V and 7 bases at J, with 14 bases between. Written as DNA, the CDR3 is TGTGCCAGCAGCTTAGGTGGCGGGACCTATAACATTCAGTACTTC. Residues: CASSLGGGTYNIQYF.

There are a few counts of this clonotype. This chain joins TRBV7-7 and TRBJ2-5; D is ambiguous. V shed 5 bases and J shed 2 bases, with 12 bases lying between them. The CDR3 is 14 residues long. Germline values: CDR1 SSHAT, CDR2 FNYEAQ (reference sequence). The CDR3 here is CASSPFNRQETQYF. The CDR3 coding sequence is TGTGCCAGCAGCCCGTTTAATCGACAAGAGACCCAGTACTTC.

There are a few counts of this clonotype. The genes are TRBV20-1 and TRBJ1-6; 9 nucleotides line up with TRBD1. V trimming: 3 bases; J trimming: 9 bases; junction bases outside the gene matches: 3. In germline, CDR1 is DFQATT, CDR2 SNEGSKA (reference sequence). The CDR3 is 13 amino acids. The CDR3 DNA is TGCAGTGCTAGGCGACAGGGGGGTTCACCCCTCCACTTT. This gives the protein CSARRQGGSPLHF.

In its sample, this clonotype was seen many times. The gene calls are TRBV9 and TRBJ2-1; D remains unclear. With 4 bases removed from V and 0 bases from J, the gap between germline ends came to 8 bases. The CDR3 length is 14 residues. Germline CDR1 is SGDLS and CDR2 is YYNGEE. CDR3 sequence: CASSKQSSYNEQFF. CDR3 nucleotide sequence: TGTGCCAGCAGCAAACAAAGCTCCTACAATGAGCAGTTCTTC.

The chain combines TRBV9 with TRBJ2-3, with D uncertain. Trimming removed 1 base from V and 3 bases from J, with 6 bases in between. The CDR3 contains 13 residues. CDR1 and CDR2 (germline): SGDLS, YYNGEE. The CDR3 region has the DNA TGTGCCAGCAGCGTATCAGCAACAGATACGCAGTATTTT. Its protein product is CASSVSATDTQYF.

This clonotype has a handful of counts. This rearrangement joins TRBV6-6 to TRBJ1-2; 11 bases line up with TRBD1. This CDR3 spans 14 amino acids. J was trimmed by 7 bases and V by 5 bases; bases with no gene match: 6. Per the germline V gene, CDR1 is MNHNY and CDR2 is SVGAGI (reference sequence). The CDR3 region is CASSQGQGAVGYTF. The CDR3, as DNA: TGTGCCAGCAGTCAAGGACAGGGGGCGGTTGGCTACACCTTC.